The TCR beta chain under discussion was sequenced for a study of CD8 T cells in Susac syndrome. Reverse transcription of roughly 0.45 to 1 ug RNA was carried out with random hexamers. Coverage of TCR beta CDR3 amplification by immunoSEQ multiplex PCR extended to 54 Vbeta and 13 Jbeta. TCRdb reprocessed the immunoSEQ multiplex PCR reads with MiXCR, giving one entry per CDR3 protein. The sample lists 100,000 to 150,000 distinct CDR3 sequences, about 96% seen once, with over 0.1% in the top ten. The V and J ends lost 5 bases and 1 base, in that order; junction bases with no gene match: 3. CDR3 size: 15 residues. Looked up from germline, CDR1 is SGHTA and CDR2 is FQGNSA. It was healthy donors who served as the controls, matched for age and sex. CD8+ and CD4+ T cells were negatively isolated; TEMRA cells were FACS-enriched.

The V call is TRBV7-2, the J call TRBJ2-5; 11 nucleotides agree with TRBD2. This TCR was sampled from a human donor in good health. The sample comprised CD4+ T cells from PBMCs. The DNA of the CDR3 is TGTGCCAGCAGCGTGACTAGCGGGATCCAAGAGACCCAGTACTTC. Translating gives CASSVTSGIQETQYF.